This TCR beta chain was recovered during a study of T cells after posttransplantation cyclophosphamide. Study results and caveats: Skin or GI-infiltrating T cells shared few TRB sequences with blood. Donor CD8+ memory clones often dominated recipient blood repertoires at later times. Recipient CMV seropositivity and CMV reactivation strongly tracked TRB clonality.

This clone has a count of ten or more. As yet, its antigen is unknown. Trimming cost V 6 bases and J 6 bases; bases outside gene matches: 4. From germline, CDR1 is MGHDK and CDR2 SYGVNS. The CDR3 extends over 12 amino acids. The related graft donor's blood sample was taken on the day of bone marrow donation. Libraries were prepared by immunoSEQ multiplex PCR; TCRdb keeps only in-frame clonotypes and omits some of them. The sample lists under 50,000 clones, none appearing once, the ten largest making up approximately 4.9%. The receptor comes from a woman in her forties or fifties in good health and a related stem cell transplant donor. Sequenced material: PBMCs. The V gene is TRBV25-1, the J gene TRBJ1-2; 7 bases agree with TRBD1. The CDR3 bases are TGTGCCAGCAGCGGACAGGTTAATGGCTACACCTTC. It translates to CASSGQVNGYTF.